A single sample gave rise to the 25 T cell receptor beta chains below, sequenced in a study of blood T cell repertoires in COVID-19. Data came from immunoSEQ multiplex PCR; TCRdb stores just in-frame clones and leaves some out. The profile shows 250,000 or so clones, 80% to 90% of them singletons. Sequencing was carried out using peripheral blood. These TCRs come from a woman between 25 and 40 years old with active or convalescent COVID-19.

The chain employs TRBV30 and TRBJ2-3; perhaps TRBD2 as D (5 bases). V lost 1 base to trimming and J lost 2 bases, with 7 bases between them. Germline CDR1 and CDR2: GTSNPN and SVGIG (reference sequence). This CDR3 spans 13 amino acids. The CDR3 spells CAWSAGFTDTQYF. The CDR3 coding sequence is TGTGCCTGGAGTGCGGGGTTCACAGATACGCAGTATTTT.

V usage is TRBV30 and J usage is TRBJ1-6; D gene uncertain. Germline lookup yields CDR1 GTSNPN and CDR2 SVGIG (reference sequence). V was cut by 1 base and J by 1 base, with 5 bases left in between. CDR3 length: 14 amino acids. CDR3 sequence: CAWSAGSYNSPLHF. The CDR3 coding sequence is TGTGCCTGGAGTGCGGGTTCCTATAATTCACCCCTCCACTTT. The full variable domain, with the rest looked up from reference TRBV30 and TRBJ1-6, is SQTIHQWPATLVQPVGSPLSLECTVEGTSNPNLYWYRQAAGRGLQLLFYSVGIGQISSEVPQNLSASRPQDRQFILSSKKLLLSDSGFYLCAWSAGSYNSPLHFGNGTRLTVT.

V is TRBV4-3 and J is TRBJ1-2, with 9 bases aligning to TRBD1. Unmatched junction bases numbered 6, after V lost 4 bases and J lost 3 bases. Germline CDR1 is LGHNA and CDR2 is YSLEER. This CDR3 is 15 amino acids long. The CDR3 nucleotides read TGCGCCAGCAGCCCCGATCGGACAGGGGACTATGGCTACACCTTC. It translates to CASSPDRTGDYGYTF.

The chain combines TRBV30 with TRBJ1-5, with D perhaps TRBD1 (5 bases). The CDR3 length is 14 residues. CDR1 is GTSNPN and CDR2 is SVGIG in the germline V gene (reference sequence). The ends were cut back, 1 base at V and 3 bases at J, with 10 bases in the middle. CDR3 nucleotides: TGTGCCTGGAGTGAGGGGTTGTACAATCAGCCCCAGCATTTT. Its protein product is CAWSEGLYNQPQHF.

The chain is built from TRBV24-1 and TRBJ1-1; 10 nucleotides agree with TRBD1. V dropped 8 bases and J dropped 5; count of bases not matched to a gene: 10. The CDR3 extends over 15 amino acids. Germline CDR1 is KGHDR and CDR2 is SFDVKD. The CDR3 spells CATTGTGAGGTEAFF. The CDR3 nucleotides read TGTGCCACCACCGGGACAGGGGCGGGTGGGACTGAAGCTTTCTTT.

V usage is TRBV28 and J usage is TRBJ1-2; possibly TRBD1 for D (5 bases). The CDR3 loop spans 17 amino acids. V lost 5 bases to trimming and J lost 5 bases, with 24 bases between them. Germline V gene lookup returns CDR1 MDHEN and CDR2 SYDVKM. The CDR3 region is CASSPDPGLHRPYGYTF. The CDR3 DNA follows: TGTGCCAGCAGTCCTGATCCGGGACTCCACAGGCCTTATGGCTACACCTTC.

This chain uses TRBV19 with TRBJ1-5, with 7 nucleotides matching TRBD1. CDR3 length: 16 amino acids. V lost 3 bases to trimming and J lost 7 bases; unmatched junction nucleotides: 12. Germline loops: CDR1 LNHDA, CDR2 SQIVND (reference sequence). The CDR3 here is CASSIRGRGLEQPQHF. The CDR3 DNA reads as TGTGCCAGTAGTATTAGGGGCAGGGGGTTAGAGCAGCCCCAGCATTTT.

The CDR3 DNA sequence: TGTGCCAGCAGCCTTAGCGGGGGGGCCCGAACCGGGGAGCTGTTTTTT. This sequence encodes CASSLSGGARTGELFF. The chain recombines TRBV3-1 (or the pseudogene TRBV3-2) with TRBJ2-2; 11 positions agree with TRBD2. In germline, CDR1 is LGHDT, CDR2 YNNKEL (reference sequence). CDR3 length: 16 amino acids. V gave up 4 bases and J gave up 5 bases; unmatched junction bases: 6.

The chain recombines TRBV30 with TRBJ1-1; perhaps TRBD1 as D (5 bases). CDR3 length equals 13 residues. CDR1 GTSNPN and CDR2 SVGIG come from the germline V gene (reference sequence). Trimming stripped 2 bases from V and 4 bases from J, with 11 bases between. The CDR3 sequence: CAWSWGPGTEAFF. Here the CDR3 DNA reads TGTGCCTGGAGTTGGGGCCCGGGCACTGAAGCTTTCTTT.

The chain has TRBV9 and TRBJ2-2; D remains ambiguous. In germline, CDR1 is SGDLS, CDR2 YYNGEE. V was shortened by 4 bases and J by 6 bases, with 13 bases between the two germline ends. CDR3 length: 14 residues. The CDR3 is CASSPPFSPGELFF. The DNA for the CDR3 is TGTGCCAGCAGCCCTCCCTTTAGCCCCGGGGAGCTGTTTTTT.

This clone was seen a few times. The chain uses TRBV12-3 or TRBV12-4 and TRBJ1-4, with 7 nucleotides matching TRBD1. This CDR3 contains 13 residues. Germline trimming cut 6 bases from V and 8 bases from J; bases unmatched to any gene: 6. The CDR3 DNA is TGTGCCAGCAGGGAAACCAGGGGGGAAAAACTGTTTTTT. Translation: CASRETRGEKLFF.

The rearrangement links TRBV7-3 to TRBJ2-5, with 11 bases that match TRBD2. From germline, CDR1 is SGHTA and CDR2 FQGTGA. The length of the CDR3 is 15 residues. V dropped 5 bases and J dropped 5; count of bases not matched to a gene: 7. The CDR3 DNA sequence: TGTGCCAGCAGCCTAATAGCGGGGGGGCCGGAGACCCAGTACTTC. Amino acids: CASSLIAGGPETQYF. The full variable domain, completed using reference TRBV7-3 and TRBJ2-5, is GAGVSQTPSNKVTEKGKYVELRCDPISGHTALYWYRQSLGQGPEFLIYFQGTGAADDSGLPNDRFFAVRPEGSVSTLKIQRTERGDSAVYLCASSLIAGGPETQYFGPGTRLLVL.

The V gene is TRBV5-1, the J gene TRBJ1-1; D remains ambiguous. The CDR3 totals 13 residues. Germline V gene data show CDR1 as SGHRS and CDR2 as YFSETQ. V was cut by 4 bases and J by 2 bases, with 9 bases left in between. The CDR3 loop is CASSVGLNTEAFF. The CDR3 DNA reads TGCGCCAGCAGCGTCGGACTTAACACTGAAGCTTTCTTT.

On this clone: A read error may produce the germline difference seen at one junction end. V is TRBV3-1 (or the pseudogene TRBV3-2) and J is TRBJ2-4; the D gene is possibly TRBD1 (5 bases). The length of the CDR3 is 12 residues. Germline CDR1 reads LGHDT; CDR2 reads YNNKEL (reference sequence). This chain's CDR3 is CASSQDNQGRNF. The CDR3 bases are TGTGCCAGCAGCCAAGATAACCAGGGTCGGAACTTC.

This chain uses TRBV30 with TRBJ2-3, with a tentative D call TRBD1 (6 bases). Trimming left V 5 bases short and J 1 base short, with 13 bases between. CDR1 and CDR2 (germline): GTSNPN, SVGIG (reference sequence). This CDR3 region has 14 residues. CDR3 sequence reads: CAWGRGFGTDTQYF. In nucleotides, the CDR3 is TGTGCCTGGGGCAGGGGTTTTGGCACAGATACGCAGTATTTT.

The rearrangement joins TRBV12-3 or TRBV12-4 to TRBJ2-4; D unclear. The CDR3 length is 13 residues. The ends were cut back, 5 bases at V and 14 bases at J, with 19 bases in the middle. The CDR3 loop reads CASSDGRRHHKYF. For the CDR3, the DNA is TGTGCCAGCAGTGATGGCCGCAGACACCACAAGTACTTC.

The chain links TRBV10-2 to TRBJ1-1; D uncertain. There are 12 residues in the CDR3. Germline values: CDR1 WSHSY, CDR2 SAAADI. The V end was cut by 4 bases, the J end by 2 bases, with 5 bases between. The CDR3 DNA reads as TGCGCCAGCAGTGTATTAAACACTGAAGCTTTCTTT. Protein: CASSVLNTEAFF.

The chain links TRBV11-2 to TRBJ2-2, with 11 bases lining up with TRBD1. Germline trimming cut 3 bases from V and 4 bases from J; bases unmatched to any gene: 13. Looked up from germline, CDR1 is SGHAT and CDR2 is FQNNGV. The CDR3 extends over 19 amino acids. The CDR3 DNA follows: TGTGCCAGCAGCTTGGGGACAGGGGGTGACCTTGCGAGCACCGGGGAGCTGTTTTTT. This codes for CASSLGTGGDLASTGELFF.

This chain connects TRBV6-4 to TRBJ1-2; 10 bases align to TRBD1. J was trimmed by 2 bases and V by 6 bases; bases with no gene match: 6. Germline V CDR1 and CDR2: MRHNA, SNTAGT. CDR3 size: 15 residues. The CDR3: CASREMGQGNYGYTF. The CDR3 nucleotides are TGTGCCAGCAGAGAAATGGGACAGGGGAACTATGGCTACACCTTC.

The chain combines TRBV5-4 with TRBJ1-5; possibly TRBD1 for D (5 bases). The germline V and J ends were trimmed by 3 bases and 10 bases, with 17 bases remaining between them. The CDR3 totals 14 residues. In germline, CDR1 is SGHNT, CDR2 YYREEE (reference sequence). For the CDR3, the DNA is TGTGCCAGCAGCTCGGGGAGGGCCGGGGGACCCCAGCATTTT. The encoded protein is CASSSGRAGGPQHF.

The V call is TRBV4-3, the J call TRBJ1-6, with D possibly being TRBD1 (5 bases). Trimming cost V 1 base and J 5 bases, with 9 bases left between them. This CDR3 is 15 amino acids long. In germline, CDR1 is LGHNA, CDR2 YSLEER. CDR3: CASSQGQRDNSPLHF. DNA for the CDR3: TGCGCCAGCAGCCAAGGACAGAGAGATAATTCACCCCTCCACTTT.

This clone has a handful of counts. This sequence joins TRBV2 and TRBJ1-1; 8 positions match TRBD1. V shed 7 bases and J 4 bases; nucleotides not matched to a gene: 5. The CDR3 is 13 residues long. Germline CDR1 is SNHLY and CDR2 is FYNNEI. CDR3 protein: CASTGGAGTEAFF. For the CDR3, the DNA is TGTGCCAGCACAGGGGGCGCGGGCACTGAAGCTTTCTTT.

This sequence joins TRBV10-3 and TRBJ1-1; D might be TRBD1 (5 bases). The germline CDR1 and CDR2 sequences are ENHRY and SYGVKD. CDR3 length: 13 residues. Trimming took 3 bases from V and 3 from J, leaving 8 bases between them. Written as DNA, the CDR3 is TGTGCCATCAGTGACAGGGCGGACACTGAAGCTTTCTTT. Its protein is CAISDRADTEAFF.

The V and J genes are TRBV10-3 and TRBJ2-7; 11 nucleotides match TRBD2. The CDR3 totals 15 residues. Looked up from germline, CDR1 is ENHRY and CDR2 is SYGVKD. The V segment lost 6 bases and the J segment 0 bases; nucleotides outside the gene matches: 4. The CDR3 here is CAIRSSGGNSYEQYF. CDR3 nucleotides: TGTGCCATCAGATCTAGCGGGGGGAACTCCTACGAGCAGTACTTC.

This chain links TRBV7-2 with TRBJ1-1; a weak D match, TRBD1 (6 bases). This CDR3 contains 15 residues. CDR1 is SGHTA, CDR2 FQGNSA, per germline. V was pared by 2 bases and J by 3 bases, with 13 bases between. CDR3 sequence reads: CASSLSFQGYTEAFF. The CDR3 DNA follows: TGTGCCAGCAGCTTATCTTTCCAGGGGTACACTGAAGCTTTCTTT.